Following are 8 T cell receptor beta chains from one sample sequenced in a study of blood T cell repertoires in COVID-19. Assay: immunoSEQ multiplex PCR; the TCRdb copy retains only in-frame clones and omits some. The repertoire consists of a few hundred thousand clones, with 85% to 90% occurring once and the leading ten covering more than 12%. The sample comprised PBMCs or T cells enriched from blood (not recorded which). The receptors originated from a young man who had been exposed to COVID-19.

The J gene is TRBJ1-1, the V gene TRBV5-4; D is unresolved. The CDR3 is 13 residues long. The germline CDR1 and CDR2 sequences are SGHNT and YYREEE (reference sequence). V lost 0 bases to trimming and J lost 8 bases, with 11 bases between them. CDR3 residues: CASSLDWRNEAFF. The CDR3, as DNA: TGTGCCAGCAGCTTGGATTGGAGGAACGAAGCTTTCTTT.

The V and J genes are TRBV27 and TRBJ1-2; D is unresolved. V was pared by 6 bases and J by 6 bases, with 14 bases between. Per the germline V gene, CDR1 is MNHEY and CDR2 is SMNVEV (reference sequence). The CDR3 length is 13 residues. The CDR3 DNA is TGTGCCAGCAGATCCCCGGGAGGCAATGGCTACACCTTC. This sequence encodes CASRSPGGNGYTF.

This chain links TRBV18 with TRBJ2-1, with a possible D match to TRBD2 (6 bases). The CDR3 extends over 13 amino acids. Trimming stripped 6 bases from V and 1 base from J, with 7 bases between. The germline CDR1 and CDR2 sequences are KGHSH and LQKENI. In nucleotides, the CDR3 is TGTGCCAGCTCGACTAGTTCCTACAATGAGCAGTTCTTC. It specifies CASSTSSYNEQFF.

This clone was recorded a few times. The rearrangement joins TRBV11-2 to TRBJ1-6; TRBD1 might be the D (5 bases). The length of the CDR3 is 17 residues. Looked up from germline, CDR1 is SGHAT and CDR2 is FQNNGV. Trimming left V 3 bases short and J 4 bases short, with 16 bases between. The CDR3 sequence: CASSLSTFRAYNSPLHF. As DNA, the CDR3 is TGTGCCAGCAGCTTGAGTACTTTCAGGGCATATAATTCACCCCTCCACTTT.

This clone was detected once. This CDR3 is CASSILGGDEKLFF. The CDR3 DNA sequence: TGTGCCAGTAGTATCCTGGGAGGGGATGAAAAACTGTTTTTT. This rearrangement joins TRBV19 to TRBJ1-4; tentatively, D is TRBD1 (5 bases). The CDR3 runs 14 residues. V lost 3 bases and J 6 bases, leaving 11 bases between the germline ends. The V gene's germline CDR1 is LNHDA and CDR2 SQIVND (reference sequence).

The chain employs TRBV30 and TRBJ2-5; a weak D match, TRBD2 (7 bases). Trimming removed 0 bases from V and 0 bases from J, with 14 bases in between. The CDR3 contains 16 residues. Germline CDR1 is GTSNPN and CDR2 is SVGIG (reference sequence). The CDR3 protein is CAWSVPGGPYQETQYF. Written as DNA, the CDR3 is TGTGCCTGGAGTGTACCCGGGGGGCCCTACCAAGAGACCCAGTACTTC.

The J gene is TRBJ1-4, the V gene TRBV12-5, with 9 bases aligning to TRBD1. Germline trimming cut 5 bases from V and 8 bases from J; bases unmatched to any gene: 6. This CDR3 is 14 amino acids long. Germline V gives CDR1 LGHNT, CDR2 FRNRAP. The DNA for the CDR3 is TGTGCTAGTGGTAGACAGGGGGGGCGGGAAAAACTGTTTTTT. It yields the protein CASGRQGGREKLFF.

J is TRBJ1-6 and V is TRBV25-1; 9 bases agree with TRBD1. This CDR3 has 15 amino acids. The V gene's germline CDR1 is MGHDK and CDR2 SYGVNS. The J segment lost 13 bases and the V segment lost 1 base, leaving 8 bases of the junction unmatched. CDR3 loop: CASSEFVTGGGPLHF. CDR3 DNA: TGTGCCAGCAGTGAATTTGTGACAGGGGGTGGCCCCCTCCACTTT.